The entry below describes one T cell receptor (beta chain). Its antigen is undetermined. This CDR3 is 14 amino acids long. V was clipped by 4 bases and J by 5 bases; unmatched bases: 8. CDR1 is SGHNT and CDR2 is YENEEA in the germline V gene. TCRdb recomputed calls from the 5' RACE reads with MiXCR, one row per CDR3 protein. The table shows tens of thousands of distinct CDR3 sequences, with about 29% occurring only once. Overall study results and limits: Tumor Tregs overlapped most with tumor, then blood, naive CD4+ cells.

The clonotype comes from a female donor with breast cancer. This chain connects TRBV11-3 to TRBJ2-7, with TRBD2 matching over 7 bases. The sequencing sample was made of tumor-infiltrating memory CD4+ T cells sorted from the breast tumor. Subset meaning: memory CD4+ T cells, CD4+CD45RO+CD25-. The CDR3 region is CASSSRSGTHEQYF. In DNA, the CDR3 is TGTGCCAGCAGCTCCAGGAGCGGGACCCACGAGCAGTACTTC.